This record concerns one TCR beta chain sequence. Its antigen is not known. These data belong to a study of cytotoxic CD8 clonotypes in ibrutinib-treated CLL. Study-level information: Roughly 10 relapsed/refractory, roughly 15 treatment-naive; 17 IGHV unmutated. Once patients had received a median 12 months of treatment, range 6 to 36, response samples were obtained. Whole-study results and caveats: Baseline values of clonality outstripped age-matched healthy donors and followed circulating CD8+ T-cell counts.

Clones were sequenced by immunoSEQ multiplex PCR, and TCRdb holds only the in-frame ones, with some missing. Here the sample spans 300,000 or so clones, 67% being singletons. Germline V gives CDR1 LNHNV, CDR2 YYDKDF (reference sequence). The CDR3 runs to 13 residues. V lost 10 bases and J lost 1, with 13 bases in between. Here the sequenced sample was PBMCs, taken after 36 months of ibrutinib treatment. The source of this sequence is a human donor with chronic lymphocytic leukemia. V is TRBV15 and J is TRBJ2-5, with D perhaps being TRBD1 or TRBD2 (5 bases each). The CDR3 nucleotides are TGTGCCATCCAGAGGGGCCTCCAAGAGACCCAGTACTTC. Its translation: CAIQRGLQETQYF.